Listed here are 2 T cell receptor beta chains from one sample, sequenced in a study of T cell repertoires in ileal Crohn's disease. Time point in this sample: proximal margin of the surgical specimen (macroscopically non-inflamed). Profiled with immunoSEQ multiplex PCR; TCRdb holds only in-frame clones, not every one. This sample has 6,500 to 7,500 clones; less than 80% occur once, and the top ten carry roughly 44%. The sequenced sample was ileal tissue. The receptors stem from an adult with Crohn's disease.

The chain recombines TRBV6-1 with TRBJ2-7, with D possibly matching TRBD2 (6 bases). Trimming shortened V by 6 bases and J by 2 bases, and 17 bases separated the two germline ends. Germline CDR1 MNHNS, CDR2 SASEGT. The CDR3 loop spans 15 amino acids. CDR3: CASRGSKWGAYEQYF. The DNA for the CDR3 is TGTGCCAGCAGGGGGTCCAAGTGGGGGGCCTACGAGCAGTACTTC.

This chain joins TRBV30 and TRBJ1-2; unclear D gene. V was pared by 0 bases and J by 7 bases, with 9 bases between. The CDR3 totals 12 residues. Germline lookup yields CDR1 GTSNPN and CDR2 SVGIG (reference sequence). CDR3 sequence reads: CAWSVESFGYTF. The DNA for the CDR3 is TGTGCCTGGAGTGTAGAGAGTTTTGGCTACACCTTC.